This TCR beta chain was retrieved from a study of blood T cell repertoires in COVID-19. Study context: COVID-19 samples, acute and convalescent, were from the United States, Italy and Spain. Sources were T cells, B-cell-depleted T cells, or PBMCs; the material itself was cDNA or gDNA.

Each participant's cohort was designated according to participant-reported clinical history. Two negative PCRs, clearance, or symptom resolution characterized the recovered Cohort 3 donors. The method was immunoSEQ multiplex PCR; TCRdb's version includes in-frame clones alone and lacks a portion of them. Among 300,000 to 400,000 clones listed, about 88% were seen once. The TCR comes from a woman under 30 who had recovered from COVID-19. Sequences were obtained from PBMCs or T cells enriched from blood (not recorded which).

In DNA, the CDR3 is TGTGCCAGCAGCCCGAGTCGGGACAGGGACTACTATGGCTACACCTTC. This encodes CASSPSRDRDYYGYTF. The chain is built from TRBV7-9 and TRBJ1-2; 9 bases are a match to TRBD1. Germline V CDR1 and CDR2: SEHNR, FQNEAQ (reference sequence). Trimming took 5 bases from V and 3 from J; bases not matched to a gene: 10. This CDR3 spans 16 amino acids.